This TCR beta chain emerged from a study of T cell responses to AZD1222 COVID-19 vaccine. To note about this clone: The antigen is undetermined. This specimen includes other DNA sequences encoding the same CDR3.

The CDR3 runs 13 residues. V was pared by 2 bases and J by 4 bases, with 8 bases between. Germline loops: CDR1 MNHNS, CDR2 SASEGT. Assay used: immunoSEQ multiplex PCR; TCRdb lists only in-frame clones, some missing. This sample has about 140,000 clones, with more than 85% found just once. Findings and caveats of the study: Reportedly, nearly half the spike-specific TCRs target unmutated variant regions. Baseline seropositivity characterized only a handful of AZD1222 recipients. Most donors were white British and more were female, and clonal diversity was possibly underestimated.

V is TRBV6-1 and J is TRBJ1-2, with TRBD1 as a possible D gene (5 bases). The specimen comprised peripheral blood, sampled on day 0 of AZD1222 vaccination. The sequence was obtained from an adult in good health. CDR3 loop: CASSETGPYGYTF. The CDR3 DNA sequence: TGTGCCAGCAGTGAAACAGGTCCCTATGGCTACACCTTC.